A selection of T cell receptor beta chains follows, all from one sample in a study of CD8 T cells in Susac syndrome. One entry per CDR3 protein, called by TCRdb with MiXCR from the immunoSEQ multiplex PCR reads. Among tens of thousands of distinct CDR3 sequences listed, around 95% were seen once. The source material was CD8+ T cells from PBMCs. The receptors were gathered from a human donor with Susac syndrome. CDR3s include the opening cysteine and the closing phenylalanine or tryptophan. Each record gives: CDR3 protein, D gene, V gene. A D gene is named only where the DNA matches it firmly.

CDR3: CAQQGRRKDTEAFF
D: .
V: TRBV28

CDR3: CASREGLAVLYEQYF
D: TRBD2
V: TRBV2

CDR3: CASTTGNGYTF
D: .
V: TRBV19

CDR3: CSARDGPFQHF
D: .
V: TRBV20-1

CDR3: CASRAGGPHEQFF
D: TRBD2
V: TRBV25-1

CDR3: CASSAAGGSYEQYF
D: TRBD2
V: TRBV9

CDR3: CASSQDLIGTGDGFLGEQYF
D: TRBD1
V: TRBV4-2

CDR3: CASSQDRRTGSYEQYF
D: TRBD1
V: TRBV3-1

CDR3: CSARAGLAGATAYEQYF
D: TRBD2
V: TRBV20-1

CDR3: CASSLGTAGIYNEQFF
D: TRBD2
V: TRBV11-2

CDR3: CASSEGPGDSYPYGYTF
D: .
V: TRBV25-1

CDR3: CATSRWDGVAGELFF
D: .
V: TRBV15

CDR3: CASSPLGRASGSYEQYF
D: TRBD2
V: TRBV7-8

CDR3: CASSASNEQFF
D: .
V: TRBV5-6

CDR3: CASSMGLVGEQFF
D: TRBD2
V: TRBV7-9

CDR3: CASSATSGRAYTGELFF
D: TRBD2
V: TRBV9

CDR3: CASSLPIPQETQYF
D: .
V: TRBV5-6

CDR3: CASTRDPATDTQYF
D: .
V: TRBV5-4

CDR3: CASSEAGVGVGTEAFF
D: .
V: TRBV6-1

CDR3: CASGLGDFQETQYF
D: .
V: TRBV12-5

CDR3: CASSRDRPSYNEQFF
D: TRBD1
V: TRBV14

CDR3: CASSFGSGGTEAFF
D: TRBD1
V: TRBV5-6

CDR3: CAWGLGRGEQYF
D: .
V: TRBV30

CDR3: CASSWGGFGYTF
D: .
V: TRBV28

CDR3: CASNEAQYNEQFF
D: .
V: TRBV6-4

CDR3: CASSAGTSGQYQETQYF
D: TRBD2
V: TRBV7-2

CDR3: CASSFGGAEPQHF
D: .
V: TRBV5-6

CDR3: CASSFSSGYNEQFF
D: TRBD2
V: TRBV7-9

CDR3: CASSTTPGLAGTSF
D: TRBD2
V: TRBV27